Presented here are 21 T cell receptor beta chains from one specimen sequenced in a study of CD8 T cells in Susac syndrome (dated by TCRdb to the late 2010s). Libraries came from the immunoSEQ multiplex PCR assay. RNA was extracted using the RNeasy kit, and roughly 0.5 to 1 microgram was reverse transcribed with random hexamers. TCRdb handled the public reads itself, with Q25 trimming in fastp and clone calling in MiXCR, and kept productive beta chains. Identical CDR3 protein sequences are pooled into one entry, listed with their most common genes and DNA. Present in this sample are about 200,000 distinct CDR3 sequences, 80% to 95% of which were seen just once. Together, the top ten hold 0.1% to 0.15% of the sample. Sequencing was carried out using CD8+ T cells from PBMCs. The receptors come from a human donor with multiple sclerosis.

V usage is TRBV7-9 and J usage is TRBJ2-5, with 9 bases matching TRBD1. Germline V gene lookup returns CDR1 SEHNR and CDR2 FQNEAQ (reference sequence). This CDR3 region has 16 residues. The V gene end was trimmed by 1 base and the J gene end by 5 bases; junction bases not matched to a gene: 8. CDR3 in DNA: TGTGCCAGCAGCTTAGTTTCACAGGGGGCCGGGGAGACCCAGTACTTC. It specifies CASSLVSQGAGETQYF.

This clonotype was observed a few times. CDR3 nucleotides: TGTGCCAGCAGCCCTAGTGGGGACACTGAAGCTTTCTTT. This gives the protein CASSPSGDTEAFF. The chain couples TRBV9 to TRBJ1-1; D is undetermined. Germline CDR1 reads SGDLS; CDR2 reads YYNGEE. Trimming took 4 bases from V and 3 from J, leaving 10 bases between them. The CDR3 has 13 residues.

This chain joins TRBV12-3 or TRBV12-4 and TRBJ2-2; TRBD2 might be the D (5 bases). Trimming removed 3 bases from V and 4 bases from J, with 9 bases in between. The CDR3 is made up of 14 amino acids. For the CDR3, the DNA is TGTGCCAGCAGTTTTGGAGGAATCACCGGGGAGCTGTTTTTT. Amino acid sequence: CASSFGGITGELFF.

V usage is TRBV9 and J usage is TRBJ2-5; D tentatively fits TRBD1 or TRBD2 (5 bases each). CDR1 is SGDLS, CDR2 YYNGEE, per germline. The V gene lost 2 bases and the J gene lost 1 base, with 9 bases spanning the gap. The CDR3 spans 14 residues. As DNA, the CDR3 is TGTGCCAGCAGCGTTGGGGGTAGCCAAGAGACCCAGTACTTC. It encodes CASSVGGSQETQYF. Supplemented by reference TRBV9 and TRBJ2-5, the full variable domain reads DSGVTQTPKHLITATGQRVTLRCSPRSGDLSVYWYQQSLDQGLQFLIQYYNGEERAKGNILERFSAQQFPDLHSELNLSSLELGDSALYFCASSVGGSQETQYFGPGTRLLVL.

V is TRBV9 and J is TRBJ1-1, with TRBD1 identical over 8 bases. V dropped 0 bases and J dropped 5; count of bases not matched to a gene: 6. Germline-derived CDR1 and CDR2 are SGDLS and YYNGEE. The length of the CDR3 is 15 residues. CDR3: CASSVGDRGWTEAFF. CDR3 DNA: TGTGCCAGCAGCGTAGGAGACAGGGGCTGGACTGAAGCTTTCTTT.

The gene calls are TRBV3-1 and TRBJ2-7, with D possibly matching TRBD1 (5 bases). The CDR3 runs to 13 residues. Germline loops: CDR1 LGHDT, CDR2 YNNKEL (reference sequence). V was clipped by 3 bases and J by 2 bases, with 8 bases between them. The CDR3 loop reads CASSHDSPYEQYF. The CDR3 DNA reads TGTGCCAGCAGCCATGACAGTCCCTACGAGCAGTACTTC.

This chain uses TRBV5-4 with TRBJ2-1, with D possibly being TRBD1 (6 bases). Germline V gene sequence: CDR1 SGHNT, CDR2 YYREEE (reference sequence). CDR3 length: 15 amino acids. Trimming cost V 4 bases and J 7 bases, with 18 bases left between them. The CDR3 DNA sequence: TGTGCCAGCAGCCATACAGGGCTTTCCGTAAATGAGCAGTTCTTC. This sequence encodes CASSHTGLSVNEQFF.

As regards this clonotype: One end of the junction is discordant with germline, which a read error may explain. V and J are TRBV7-7 and TRBJ2-1; D is unresolved. This CDR3 contains 13 residues. The germline gives CDR1 SSHAT, CDR2 FNYEAQ (reference sequence). In DNA form, the CDR3 reads TGTGCTAGCAGCTTAGCACTCAGTATGGAGCAGTTCTTC. Its protein is CASSLALSMEQFF.

The J gene is TRBJ2-3, the V gene TRBV6-5; 7 nucleotides agree with TRBD2. V shed 0 bases, J shed 0 bases, and the junction held 3 bases outside the gene matches. CDR1 MNHEY and CDR2 SVGAGI come from the germline V gene. The CDR3 runs 16 residues. The CDR3 spells CASSYSPSGSTDTQYF. CDR3 nucleotides: TGTGCCAGCAGTTACTCGCCTAGCGGTAGCACAGATACGCAGTATTTT.

The chain links TRBV7-8 to TRBJ1-4; D possibly corresponds to TRBD1 (5 bases). Germline CDR1 reads SGHVS; CDR2 reads FQNEAQ. This CDR3 is built from 15 residues. Deletions cut 1 base from V and 7 bases from J, with 13 bases between. The CDR3 bases are TGTGCCAGCAGCTTAGTATCGGGGCCCCGTGAAAAACTGTTTTTT. Amino acids: CASSLVSGPREKLFF.

This chain's CDR3 is CASSTLTTAYGYTF. The CDR3 DNA reads as TGTGCCAGCAGCACCCTAACGACAGCCTATGGCTACACCTTC. The chain has TRBV7-9 and TRBJ1-2; possibly TRBD1 for D (5 bases). CDR3 length: 14 amino acids. V was clipped by 5 bases and J by 4 bases, with 14 bases between them. Looked up from germline, CDR1 is SEHNR and CDR2 is FQNEAQ (reference sequence).

V and J are TRBV28 and TRBJ2-3; tentatively, D is TRBD2 (5 bases). Germline assignment: CDR1 MDHEN and CDR2 SYDVKM. The CDR3 length is 13 residues. Trimming cost V 4 bases and J 4 bases, with 9 bases left between them. CDR3 DNA sequence: TGTGCCAGCAGTTCACTGGAGGCAGATACGCAGTATTTT. Translated: CASSSLEADTQYF. Combining the CDR3 with reference TRBV28 and TRBJ2-3 gives the whole variable domain DVKVTQSSRYLVKRTGEKVFLECVQDMDHENMFWYRQDPGLGLRLIYFSYDVKMKEKGDIPEGYSVSREKKERFSLILESASTNQTSMYLCASSSLEADTQYFGPGTRLTVL.

This chain uses TRBV7-9 with TRBJ1-5; D remains unclear. Trimming took off 5 bases at V and 5 bases at J, with 7 bases between the two ends. The germline V gene has CDR1 SEHNR and CDR2 FQNEAQ (reference sequence). The CDR3 is made up of 12 amino acids. DNA of the CDR3: TGTGCCAGCAGCCAGGACGATCAGCCCCAGCATTTT. This translates into CASSQDDQPQHF. The full variable domain, rest sourced from reference TRBV7-9 and TRBJ1-5, is DTGVSQNPRHKITKRGQNVTFRCDPISEHNRLYWYRQTLGQGPEFLTYFQNEAQLEKSRLLSDRFSAERPKGSFSTLEIQRTEQGDSAMYLCASSQDDQPQHFGDGTRLSIL.

J is TRBJ2-1 and V is TRBV7-9; D gene unclear. CDR3 length: 12 amino acids. Trimming shortened V by 4 bases and J by 9 bases, and 10 bases separated the two germline ends. Germline CDR1 is SEHNR and CDR2 is FQNEAQ (reference sequence). The CDR3 DNA follows: TGTGCCAGCAGCTCCGGCTTAGGTGAGCAGTTCTTC. Its protein is CASSSGLGEQFF.

V and J are TRBV2 and TRBJ1-2; no reliable D call. There are 15 residues in the CDR3. CDR1 SNHLY and CDR2 FYNNEI come from the germline V gene. Trimming took off 0 bases at V and 4 bases at J, with 12 bases between the two ends. The CDR3 here is CASSEASPSPYGYTF. The CDR3 region has the DNA TGTGCCAGCAGTGAAGCGTCGCCAAGCCCCTATGGCTACACCTTC.

This rearrangement joins TRBV7-8 to TRBJ2-2; D is ambiguous. The CDR3 covers 12 residues. Trimming stripped 3 bases from V and 7 bases from J, with 6 bases between. CDR1 and CDR2 from the germline V gene are SGHVS and FQNEAQ. CDR3 protein: CASSFQDGELFF. The CDR3 DNA reads TGTGCCAGCAGCTTTCAGGACGGGGAGCTGTTTTTT. Filled out from reference TRBV7-8 and TRBJ2-2, the complete variable domain reads GAGVSQSPRYKVAKRGQDVALRCDPISGHVSLFWYQQALGQGPEFLTYFQNEAQLDKSGLPSDRFFAERPEGSVSTLKIQRTQQEDSAVYLCASSFQDGELFFGEGSRLTVL.

CDR3 amino acids: CASSLGSMEFRVGYEQYF. In DNA, the CDR3 is TGTGCCAGCAGCTTGGGATCCATGGAGTTCCGGGTCGGCTACGAGCAGTACTTC. The rearrangement links TRBV5-4 to TRBJ2-7; D not certain. From germline, CDR1 is SGHNT and CDR2 YYREEE (reference sequence). The CDR3 is 18 amino acids. V dropped 0 bases and J dropped 3 bases, with 22 bases sitting between them.

The genes are TRBV2 and TRBJ1-2; a weak D match, TRBD1 (6 bases). Germline values: CDR1 SNHLY, CDR2 FYNNEI. Trimming shortened V by 2 bases and J by 0 bases, and 13 bases separated the two germline ends. There are 16 residues in the CDR3. CDR3 coding DNA: TGTGCCAGCAGTGAAACTGGGGGCGGCGCTAACTATGGCTACACCTTC. Translating gives CASSETGGGANYGYTF.

The chain recombines TRBV9 with TRBJ2-5, with 8 bases fitting TRBD2. The J segment lost 4 bases and the V segment lost 2 bases, leaving 4 bases of the junction unmatched. The CDR3 is made up of 14 amino acids. Germline loops: CDR1 SGDLS, CDR2 YYNGEE. The CDR3 loop is CASSVGLARETQYF. The CDR3 DNA reads as TGTGCCAGCAGCGTCGGACTAGCACGAGAGACCCAGTACTTC.

The CDR3 nucleotides are TGCGCCAGTGTTAGCGGGTGGAGCTCCTACAATGAGCAGTTCTTC. Protein: CASVSGWSSYNEQFF. This sequence joins TRBV5-1 and TRBJ2-1; 7 bases are shared with TRBD2. CDR1 and CDR2 from the germline V gene are SGHRS and YFSETQ. V shed 8 bases and J 0 bases; nucleotides not matched to a gene: 8. This CDR3 is 15 amino acids long.

The rearrangement links TRBV7-3 to TRBJ1-1, with 10 nucleotides matching TRBD1. This CDR3 has 15 amino acids. After removal of 5 bases from V and 4 bases from J, the junction contained 7 bases not matched to a gene. Germline loops: CDR1 SGHTA, CDR2 FQGTGA. CDR3 coding DNA: TGTGCCAGCAGCCTCGGACAGGGGGTCTTCACTGAAGCTTTCTTT. Translating it yields CASSLGQGVFTEAFF.